This passage covers 17 T cell receptor beta chains from one sample sequenced in a study of identical twins. MiXCR, run by TCRdb on the 5' RACE reads, gives a single entry per CDR3 protein. The sample has 200,000 to 250,000 distinct CDR3 sequences; around 15% are singletons. The sequencing input was memory (CD45RO+) T cells sorted from blood. These TCRs come from a woman aged 18-29 years in good health.

This clonotype was seen a handful of times. The chain carries TRBV5-1 and TRBJ2-1; 11 bases are a match to TRBD2. The CDR3 has 15 residues. Trimming removed 5 bases from V and 7 bases from J; junction bases left unmatched: 8. Germline V lookup: CDR1 SGHRS, CDR2 YFSETQ. CDR3 amino acids: CASRPLAGGWNEQFF. The DNA of the CDR3 is TGCGCCAGCAGGCCCCTAGCGGGAGGATGGAATGAGCAGTTCTTC.

The chain employs TRBV12-3 or TRBV12-4 and TRBJ1-2; perhaps TRBD1 as D (6 bases). Deletions cut 10 bases from V and 0 bases from J, with 24 bases between. The CDR3 consists of 17 residues. CDR3 residues: CATHPFRGLHSNYGYTF. The CDR3 nucleotides are TGTGCCACCCATCCTTTCCGGGGGCTACACTCTAACTATGGCTACACCTTC.

The chain recombines TRBV5-1 with TRBJ2-7; D is ambiguous. CDR1 SGHRS and CDR2 YFSETQ come from the germline V gene. The CDR3 is 15 amino acids. The germline V and J ends were trimmed by 0 bases and 6 bases, with 16 bases remaining between them. The CDR3 DNA sequence: TGCGCCAGCAGCTTGGCCGGGTTGGTGGGCGGCGAGCAGTACTTC. The encoded protein is CASSLAGLVGGEQYF.

In its sample, this clonotype was seen a few times. The chain uses TRBV7-2 and TRBJ2-3; unclear D gene. This CDR3 contains 14 residues. The V and J ends lost 5 bases and 4 bases respectively, with 13 bases between them. Germline V CDR1 and CDR2: SGHTA, FQGNSA. CDR3 in DNA: TGTGCCAGCAGCCCCGTGGTAGAGGCAGATACGCAGTATTTT. This translates into CASSPVVEADTQYF.

This chain joins TRBV6-2 or TRBV6-3 and TRBJ2-1, with 8 positions matching TRBD2. The CDR3 contains 17 residues. V gave up 4 bases and J gave up 2 bases; unmatched junction bases: 10. The germline CDR1 and CDR2 sequences are MNHEY and SVGEGT. The CDR3 DNA reads as TGTGCCAGCAGTTTGGCCCGGACTAGCTTCCCCTACAATGAGCAGTTCTTC. Its protein product is CASSLARTSFPYNEQFF.

The rearrangement links TRBV20-1 to TRBJ2-1; TRBD2 matches at 8 bases. V lost 1 base, J lost 2 bases, and 10 bases stayed unmatched. Looked up from germline, CDR1 is DFQATT and CDR2 is SNEGSKA (reference sequence). The CDR3 contains 17 residues. In DNA, the CDR3 is TGCAGTGCTAGAGGCTCCCGAGCGGGAGTTGCCTACAATGAGCAGTTCTTC. Amino acid sequence: CSARGSRAGVAYNEQFF.

The rearrangement links TRBV5-1 to TRBJ1-4; the D gene is possibly TRBD1 (6 bases). V lost 2 bases and J 5 bases, leaving 10 bases between the germline ends. The CDR3 is made up of 14 amino acids. CDR1 is SGHRS and CDR2 is YFSETQ in the germline V gene. The CDR3 loop reads CASSFSGTNEKLFF. The CDR3 nucleotides are TGCGCCAGCAGCTTCTCCGGGACAAATGAAAAACTGTTTTTT.

This clonotype has more than one count but fewer than ten. The genes are TRBV15 and TRBJ2-3; unclear D gene. The V end lost 0 bases, the J end lost 4 bases, and 11 bases lay between the germline ends. The germline CDR1 and CDR2 sequences are LNHNV and YYDKDF (reference sequence). The CDR3 has 15 amino acids. Written as DNA, the CDR3 is TGTGCCACCAGCAGAGATGGGAAGGAGTCAGATACGCAGTATTTT. Protein: CATSRDGKESDTQYF.

This clonotype was seen a few times. The chain carries TRBV5-1 and TRBJ2-1; D gene ambiguous. Trimming removed 1 base from V and 4 bases from J, with 12 bases in between. CDR1 SGHRS and CDR2 YFSETQ come from the germline V gene. The CDR3 covers 15 residues. The CDR3 region is CASSLPKTHYNEQFF. Here the CDR3 DNA reads TGCGCCAGCAGCTTGCCGAAGACACATTACAATGAGCAGTTCTTC. The variable domain in full, with the rest retrieved from reference TRBV5-1 and TRBJ2-1, is KAGVTQTPRYLIKTRGQQVTLSCSPISGHRSVSWYQQTPGQGLQFLFEYFSETQRNKGNFPGRFSGRQFSNSRSEMNVSTLELGDSALYLCASSLPKTHYNEQFFGPGTRLTVL.

This chain joins TRBV3-1 and TRBJ2-3; no clear D gene. Germline V lookup: CDR1 LGHDT, CDR2 YNNKEL (reference sequence). The V and J ends lost 7 bases and 6 bases respectively, with 14 bases between them. There are 13 residues in the CDR3. CDR3 nucleotides: TGTGCCAGCATGGACCCTTTCGGGGATACGCAGTATTTT. As protein: CASMDPFGDTQYF.

This clonotype was found a few times. V and J are TRBV5-1 and TRBJ2-3, with no clear D. The CDR3 has 15 residues. The germline CDR1 and CDR2 sequences are SGHRS and YFSETQ. Trimming took off 4 bases at V and 1 base at J, with 13 bases between the two ends. DNA of the CDR3: TGCGCCAGCAGCCCAGCCAGTCTTGGCACAGATACGCAGTATTTT. This gives the protein CASSPASLGTDTQYF.

The CDR3 reads CSAGGYTDTQYF. In nucleotides, the CDR3 is TGCAGTGCCGGGGGCTACACAGATACGCAGTATTTT. The rearrangement uses TRBV20-1 and TRBJ2-3, with D tentatively TRBD1 or TRBD2 (6 bases each). The V end was cut by 6 bases, the J end by 2 bases, with 9 bases between. Germline V gene lookup returns CDR1 DFQATT and CDR2 SNEGSKA (reference sequence). CDR3 length: 12 residues.

This clonotype was seen only a few times. The rearrangement uses TRBV5-1 and TRBJ1-1; no definite D call. Trimming removed 0 bases from V and 5 bases from J, with 8 bases in between. There are 13 residues in the CDR3. Per the germline V gene, CDR1 is SGHRS and CDR2 is YFSETQ. CDR3 sequence: CASSLVLETEAFF. The CDR3 DNA reads as TGCGCCAGCAGCTTGGTGCTGGAAACTGAAGCTTTCTTT.

There are a few counts of this clonotype. The chain is built from TRBV5-5 and TRBJ2-3, with TRBD1 matching 7 bases. Unmatched junction bases numbered 13, after V lost 4 bases and J lost 5 bases. Germline CDR1 is SGHKS and CDR2 is YYEKEE (reference sequence). The length of the CDR3 is 16 residues. The CDR3 DNA is TGTGCCAGCAGCCAATACCTGGGGACAGCTGGAGATACGCAGTATTTT. Translated, it gives CASSQYLGTAGDTQYF.

This clonotype occurred a few times. The gene calls are TRBV7-6 and TRBJ2-1; tentative D call: TRBD2 (5 bases). The V end lost 2 bases, the J end lost 4 bases, and 9 bases lay between the germline ends. The germline V gene encodes CDR1 SGHVS and CDR2 FNYEAQ. CDR3 length equals 14 residues. The CDR3 DNA is TGTGCCAGCAGCTTAAGTAGCGTATACAATGAGCAGTTCTTC. This gives the protein CASSLSSVYNEQFF.

The chain carries TRBV3-1 and TRBJ2-7, with TRBD1 as a possible D gene (6 bases). Trimming took off 1 base at V and 4 bases at J, with 17 bases between the two ends. The CDR3 has 16 residues. The germline gives CDR1 LGHDT, CDR2 YNNKEL (reference sequence). The CDR3 reads CASSQAGVGPFYEQYF. The CDR3, as DNA: TGTGCCAGCAGCCAAGCAGGGGTAGGACCTTTTTACGAGCAGTACTTC.

A few counts support this clonotype. V usage is TRBV20-1 and J usage is TRBJ2-3; TRBD2 might be the D (6 bases). Germline V CDR1 and CDR2: DFQATT, SNEGSKA (reference sequence). This CDR3 spans 10 amino acids. CDR3 loop: CSGAGDTQYF. In DNA form, the CDR3 reads TGCAGCGGGGCGGGGGATACGCAGTATTTT.